The 15 T cell receptor beta chains below come from one sample, sequenced in a study of lymphopenia after photon versus proton radiotherapy. Sequencing used immunoSEQ multiplex PCR; TCRdb keeps in-frame clones, though not all of them. In the table there are 160,000 or so clones, less than 90% of which are singletons. This specimen was peripheral blood, taken from a patient treated with photon-based radiotherapy. These TCRs come from a man aged 50-60 years with gastric cancer.

The chain carries TRBV30 and TRBJ2-7; perhaps TRBD1 as D (6 bases). The CDR3 runs to 12 residues. Trimming cost V 0 bases and J 6 bases, with 9 bases left between them. Looked up from germline, CDR1 is GTSNPN and CDR2 is SVGIG (reference sequence). DNA for the CDR3: TGTGCCTGGAGTGTATGGGGGCCCGAGCAGTACTTC. This encodes CAWSVWGPEQYF. The variable domain in full, with the rest retrieved from reference TRBV30 and TRBJ2-7, is SQTIHQWPATLVQPVGSPLSLECTVEGTSNPNLYWYRQAAGRGLQLLFYSVGIGQISSEVPQNLSASRPQDRQFILSSKKLLLSDSGFYLCAWSVWGPEQYFGPGTRLTVT.

Of note for this clone: Different DNA sequences within this sample yield the same CDR3. V usage is TRBV30 and J usage is TRBJ2-7; no definite D call. CDR1 GTSNPN and CDR2 SVGIG come from the germline V gene (reference sequence). Trimming removed 3 bases at V and 11 bases at J, with 14 bases between. The CDR3 loop spans 11 amino acids. The CDR3 sequence is CAWRESSKEYF. The CDR3 nucleotides read TGTGCCTGGAGGGAATCCTCGAAGGAGTACTTC.

The rearrangement joins TRBV30 to TRBJ2-5; D is perhaps TRBD1 or TRBD2 (5 bases each). CDR1 GTSNPN and CDR2 SVGIG come from the germline V gene (reference sequence). The CDR3 is made up of 12 amino acids. The V end was cut by 5 bases, the J end by 1 base, with 8 bases between. CDR3 region: CAWGGSQETQYF. Here the CDR3 DNA reads TGTGCCTGGGGGGGTTCCCAAGAGACCCAGTACTTC.

This chain links TRBV19 with TRBJ1-2; tentatively, D is TRBD1 (5 bases). V was pared by 5 bases and J by 7 bases, with 17 bases between. Germline CDR1 is LNHDA and CDR2 is SQIVND (reference sequence). The CDR3 totals 14 residues. The CDR3 protein is CASSSTVNPFGYTF. DNA for the CDR3: TGTGCCAGTAGTTCGACAGTGAACCCCTTTGGCTACACCTTC.

On this clone itself: This sample includes further DNA sequences coding for the same CDR3. The CDR3 DNA reads as TGCGCCAGCAGCTTGTCAGGCTCATCCTACGAGCAGTACTTC. Encoded protein: CASSLSGSSYEQYF. The rearrangement uses TRBV5-1 and TRBJ2-7; D is unclear. V was shortened by 1 base and J by 1 base, with 9 bases between the two germline ends. Germline loops: CDR1 SGHRS, CDR2 YFSETQ. The CDR3 consists of 14 residues.

The rearrangement uses TRBV9 and TRBJ1-2, with unresolved D. The CDR3 contains 14 residues. Trimming shortened V by 0 bases and J by 1 base, and 7 bases separated the two germline ends. CDR1 SGDLS and CDR2 YYNGEE come from the germline V gene. The CDR3 DNA is TGTGCCAGCAGCGTAGAGGCGGTTAACTATGGCTACACCTTC. This encodes CASSVEAVNYGYTF. The full variable domain, its missing parts supplied by reference TRBV9 and TRBJ1-2, is DSGVTQTPKHLITATGQRVTLRCSPRSGDLSVYWYQQSLDQGLQFLIQYYNGEERAKGNILERFSAQQFPDLHSELNLSSLELGDSALYFCASSVEAVNYGYTFGSGTRLTVV.

This chain joins TRBV5-1 and TRBJ2-7, with a weak D call TRBD2 (6 bases). The CDR3 contains 13 residues. Germline CDR1 and CDR2: SGHRS and YFSETQ. V was pared by 0 bases and J by 7 bases, with 11 bases between. The CDR3 DNA sequence: TGCGCCAGCAGCTTGGAGGGCCGGGGGGAGCAGTACTTC. Its protein product is CASSLEGRGEQYF.

The chain employs TRBV6-4 and TRBJ2-7; D is possibly TRBD1 or TRBD2 (5 bases each). The CDR3 consists of 14 residues. Deletions cut 5 bases from V and 6 bases from J, with 17 bases between. Looked up from germline, CDR1 is MRHNA and CDR2 is SNTAGT. The DNA of the CDR3 is TGTGCCAGCAGTACCCGGGGCCGACCACCCGAGCAGTACTTC. Protein sequence: CASSTRGRPPEQYF.

This clone appeared a few times. This chain links TRBV7-9 with TRBJ2-1; 9 bases are shared with TRBD1. CDR1 SEHNR and CDR2 FQNEAQ come from the germline V gene (reference sequence). J lost 7 bases, V lost 2 bases, and 9 bases had no gene match. CDR3 length: 16 residues. For the CDR3, the DNA is TGTGCCAGCAGCTTAAGGGGGGACAGGGACACTAATGAGCAGTTCTTC. Encoded protein: CASSLRGDRDTNEQFF.

The gene calls are TRBV28 and TRBJ1-3; possibly TRBD1 for D (6 bases). V lost 1 base, J lost 0 bases, and 7 bases lay in between. CDR1 and CDR2 from the germline V gene are MDHEN and SYDVKM. The CDR3 is 15 residues long. CDR3 nucleotides: TGTGCCAGCAGTTTATCACAGGGCTCTGGAAACACCATATATTTT. It codes for CASSLSQGSGNTIYF.

The chain carries TRBV7-6 and TRBJ1-3, with D unclear. V was pared by 5 bases and J by 4 bases, with 9 bases between. The CDR3 is made up of 13 amino acids. The germline CDR1 and CDR2 sequences are SGHVS and FNYEAQ. The CDR3, as DNA: TGTGCCAGCAGCCTCCGGGAGGGAAACACCATATATTTT. It translates to CASSLREGNTIYF.

The rearrangement joins TRBV5-6 to TRBJ2-1; D is perhaps TRBD2 (6 bases). Trimming took off 4 bases at V and 4 bases at J, with 18 bases between the two ends. Germline loops: CDR1 SGHDT, CDR2 YYEEEE. This CDR3 has 16 amino acids. CDR3 sequence (DNA): TGTGCCAGCAGCAGCTCGAAAGGCGGGGAATACAATGAGCAGTTCTTC. This codes for CASSSSKGGEYNEQFF. The variable domain in full, with the rest retrieved from reference TRBV5-6 and TRBJ2-1, is DAGVTQSPTHLIKTRGQQVTLRCSPKSGHDTVSWYQQALGQGPQFIFQYYEEEERQRGNFPDRFSGHQFPNYSSELNVNALLLGDSALYLCASSSSKGGEYNEQFFGPGTRLTVL.

This chain uses TRBV5-4 with TRBJ2-1, with 9 bases that match TRBD2. The CDR3 runs 16 residues. Trimming at V came to 0 bases and at J to 8 bases, leaving 9 bases not matched to a gene. The germline V gene has CDR1 SGHNT and CDR2 YYREEE (reference sequence). The CDR3 sequence is CASSLEASGARDEQFF. The CDR3 DNA reads TGTGCCAGCAGCTTGGAGGCTAGCGGGGCCCGGGATGAGCAGTTCTTC. The full variable domain, its missing parts supplied by reference TRBV5-4 and TRBJ2-1, is ETGVTQSPTHLIKTRGQQVTLRCSSQSGHNTVSWYQQALGQGPQFIFQYYREEENGRGNFPPRFSGLQFPNYSSELNVNALELDDSALYLCASSLEASGARDEQFFGPGTRLTVL.

The genes are TRBV5-1 and TRBJ2-7, with D possibly being TRBD2 (6 bases). This CDR3 is built from 14 residues. Germline V gene lookup returns CDR1 SGHRS and CDR2 YFSETQ. The ends were cut back, 2 bases at V and 3 bases at J, with 12 bases in the middle. CDR3 amino acids: CASSLGGDDYEQYF. The DNA of the CDR3 is TGCGCCAGCAGCTTAGGAGGGGATGACTACGAGCAGTACTTC. The full variable domain, its missing parts supplied by reference TRBV5-1 and TRBJ2-7, is KAGVTQTPRYLIKTRGQQVTLSCSPISGHRSVSWYQQTPGQGLQFLFEYFSETQRNKGNFPGRFSGRQFSNSRSEMNVSTLELGDSALYLCASSLGGDDYEQYFGPGTRLTVT.

Regarding this clone: Other nucleotide sequences from this sample produce the same CDR3. The rearrangement uses TRBV19 and TRBJ2-7; maybe TRBD1 (5 bases). The CDR3 has 13 residues. V shed 2 bases and J shed 1 base, with 6 bases lying between them. From germline, CDR1 is LNHDA and CDR2 SQIVND (reference sequence). The CDR3 sequence: CASSITGSYEQYF. Here the CDR3 DNA reads TGTGCCAGTAGTATAACAGGATCCTACGAGCAGTACTTC.